This T cell receptor beta chain was obtained from a study of Graves' ophthalmopathy and Graves' hyperthyroidism. Study results and caveats: Ophthalmopathy progression was predicted by the model at less than 71% sensitivity and 72% to 75% specificity.

This clonotype was detected ten times or more. Antigen unknown. Clinical symptoms, serum thyroxine, TRAb, thyroid ultrasound and orbital computed tomography were relied on for diagnosis. CDR1 is SQVTM and CDR2 is ANQGSEA in the germline V gene. The CDR3 consists of 12 residues. Trimming shortened V by 8 bases and J by 4 bases, and 14 bases separated the two germline ends. RNA transcripts were the source from which TCR beta CDR3 regions were amplified. A first-round RT-PCR used HTBI primers, followed by a second-round multiplex PCR. TCRdb independently ran MiXCR on the multiplex PCR reads; one entry per CDR3 protein. The sample yields 350,000 or so distinct CDR3 sequences, roughly 15% seen once.

The gene calls are TRBV29-1 and TRBJ1-1; maybe TRBD1 (5 bases). The sequencing sample was made of peripheral blood. The sequence was collected from an adult man with Graves' ophthalmopathy. CDR3: CSSREEATEAFF. CDR3 nucleotide sequence: TGCAGCAGCAGGGAGGAGGCCACTGAAGCTTTCTTT.